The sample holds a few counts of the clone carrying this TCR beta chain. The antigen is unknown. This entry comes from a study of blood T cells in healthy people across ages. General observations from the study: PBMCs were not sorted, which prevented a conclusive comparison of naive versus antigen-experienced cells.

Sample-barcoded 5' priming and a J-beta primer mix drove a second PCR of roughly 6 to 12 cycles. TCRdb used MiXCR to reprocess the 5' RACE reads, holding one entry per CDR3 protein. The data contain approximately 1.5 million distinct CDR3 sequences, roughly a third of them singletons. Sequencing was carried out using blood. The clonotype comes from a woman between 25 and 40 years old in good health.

The CDR3 region has the DNA TGTGCCAGCAGTTTATTTCGGCTAGCGGGATCGAGCTCCTACAATGAGCAGTTCTTC. It codes for CASSLFRLAGSSSYNEQFF. The V call is TRBV28, the J call TRBJ2-1; TRBD2 matches at 9 bases. The junction had 10 bases not matched to a gene; V was cut back by 1 base and J by 0 bases. Germline V gene sequence: CDR1 MDHEN, CDR2 SYDVKM. The CDR3 runs to 19 residues.